This TCR beta chain appears in the sequencing data of a study of T cells in narcolepsy. Overall study findings and caveats: Blood of same and different patients, but not healthy controls, reportedly held recurring autoreactive clonotypes. Autoreactive HCRT-specific and TRIB2-specific clonotypes were marked in same-patient CSF-versus-blood CD4+ comparisons.

This CDR3 has 15 residues. Germline CDR1 and CDR2: LGHNA and YSLEER. Trimming took 0 bases from V and 2 from J, leaving 10 bases between them. Assay: immunoSEQ multiplex PCR; the TCRdb copy retains only in-frame clones and omits some. The sample has over 30,000 clones, under 90% seen once; the top ten hold around 1.3%. Note on this clone: Its matching antigen is unknown.

This TCR was sampled from a human donor with narcolepsy. Sequencing used CD45RA- memory CD4+ T cells from PBMCs. The V call is TRBV4-3, the J call TRBJ1-2; unclear D gene. CDR3 nucleotide sequence: TGCGCCAGCAGCCAAGATATCCAGGAGAACTATGGCTACACCTTC. Its protein product is CASSQDIQENYGYTF.